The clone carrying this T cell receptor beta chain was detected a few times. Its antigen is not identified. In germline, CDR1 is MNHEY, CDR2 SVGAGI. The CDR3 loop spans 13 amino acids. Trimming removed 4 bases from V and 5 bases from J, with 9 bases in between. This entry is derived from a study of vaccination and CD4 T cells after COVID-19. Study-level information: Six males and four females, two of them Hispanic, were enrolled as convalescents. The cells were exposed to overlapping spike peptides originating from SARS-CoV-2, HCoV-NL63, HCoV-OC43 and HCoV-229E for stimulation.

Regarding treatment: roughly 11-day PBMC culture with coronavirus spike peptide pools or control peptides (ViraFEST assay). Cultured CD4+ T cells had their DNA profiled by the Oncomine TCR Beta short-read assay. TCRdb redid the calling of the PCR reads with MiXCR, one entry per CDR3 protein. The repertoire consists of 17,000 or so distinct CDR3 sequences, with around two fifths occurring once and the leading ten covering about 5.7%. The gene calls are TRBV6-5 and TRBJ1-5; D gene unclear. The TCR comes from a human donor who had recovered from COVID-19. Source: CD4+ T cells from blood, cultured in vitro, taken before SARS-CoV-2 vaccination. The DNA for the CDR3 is TGTGCCAGCAGTTTTAAAATGGATCAGCCCCAGCATTTT. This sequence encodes CASSFKMDQPQHF.